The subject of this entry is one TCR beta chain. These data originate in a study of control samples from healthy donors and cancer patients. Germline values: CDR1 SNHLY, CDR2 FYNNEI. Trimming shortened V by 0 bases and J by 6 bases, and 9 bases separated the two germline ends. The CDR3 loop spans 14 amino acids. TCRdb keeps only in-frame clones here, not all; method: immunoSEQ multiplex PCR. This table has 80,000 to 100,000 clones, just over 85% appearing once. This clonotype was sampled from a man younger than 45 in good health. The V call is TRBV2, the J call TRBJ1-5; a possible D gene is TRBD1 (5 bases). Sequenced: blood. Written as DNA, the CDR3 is TGTGCCAGCAGTGAAGCCTCTCAGGGTCAGCCCCAGCATTTT. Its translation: CASSEASQGQPQHF.